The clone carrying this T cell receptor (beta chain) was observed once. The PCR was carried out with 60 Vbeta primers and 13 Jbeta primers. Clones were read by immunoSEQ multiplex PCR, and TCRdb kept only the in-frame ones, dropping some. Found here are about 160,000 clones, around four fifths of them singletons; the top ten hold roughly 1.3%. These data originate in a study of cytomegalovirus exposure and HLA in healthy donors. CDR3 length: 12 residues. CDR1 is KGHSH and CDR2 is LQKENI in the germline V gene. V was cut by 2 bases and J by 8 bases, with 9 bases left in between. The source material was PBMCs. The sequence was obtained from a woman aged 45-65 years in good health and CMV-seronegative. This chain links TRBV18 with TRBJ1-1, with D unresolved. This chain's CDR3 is CASSPTFTEAFF. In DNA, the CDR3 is TGTGCCAGCTCACCAACATTTACAGAAGCTTTCTTT.